These 3 T cell receptor beta chains were all obtained from the same sample, sequenced in a study of blood T cell repertoires in COVID-19. Sequencing was performed with immunoSEQ multiplex PCR; in TCRdb, only in-frame clones are kept and a portion is missing. Here the sample spans more than 110,000 clones, 85% to 90% being singletons. Sequencing was done on a sample of peripheral blood. The receptors derive from a man in his sixties with active or convalescent COVID-19.

This rearrangement joins TRBV4-1 to TRBJ2-5, with 9 bases that match TRBD1. This CDR3 contains 14 residues. Trimming cost V 5 bases and J 6 bases; bases outside gene matches: 7. Germline V gene lookup returns CDR1 MGHRA and CDR2 YSYEKL. The CDR3: CASSMDRGGKTQYF. CDR3 DNA: TGCGCCAGCAGCATGGACAGGGGAGGAAAGACCCAGTACTTC.

V is TRBV27 and J is TRBJ2-7, with D perhaps matching TRBD2 (6 bases). The CDR3 loop spans 17 amino acids. Trimming removed 0 bases at V and 3 bases at J, with 18 bases between. CDR1 and CDR2 from the germline V gene are MNHEY and SMNVEV (reference sequence). CDR3 nucleotide sequence: TGTGCCAGCAGTTTATCGTGGTACGGAGGGGTAGGCTACGAGCAGTACTTC. The encoded protein is CASSLSWYGGVGYEQYF.

The chain links TRBV6-5 to TRBJ1-6; D is ambiguous. CDR1 is MNHEY and CDR2 is SVGAGI in the germline V gene. Trimming shortened V by 8 bases and J by 8 bases, and 16 bases separated the two germline ends. The length of the CDR3 is 14 residues. The CDR3 is CASRRRVEYSPLHF. The CDR3, as DNA: TGTGCCAGCCGGAGGAGGGTCGAATATTCACCCCTCCACTTT.